One and the same sample provided the 23 T cell receptor beta chains below, sequenced in a study of T-cell reconstitution after alpha-beta-depleted transplantation in children. As it was prepared, the TCRbeta library received unique molecular identifiers. A single record per CDR3 protein comes from TCRdb applying MiXCR to the PCR reads. The table lists fewer than 350,000 distinct CDR3 sequences, around 10% of them singletons. Sequencing used peripheral blood, obtained 180 days after TCRalphabeta/CD19-depleted stem cell transplant. Source of these receptors: a male patient aged 2-9 years who had a stem cell transplant for chronic granulomatous disease, so the T cells may come from the graft donor.

Concerning this clonotype: A clone one base away is much larger, so this may be a read error. Since the CDR3 does not end with the conserved phenylalanine or tryptophan, this likely comes from a read error. This chain links TRBV7-9 with TRBJ2-6, with 12 bases lining up with TRBD1. The germline gives CDR1 SEHNR, CDR2 FQNEAQ (reference sequence). Trimming removed 3 bases from V and 13 bases from J; junction bases left unmatched: 10. The CDR3 runs 16 residues. The CDR3 is CASSLSPGQGAGVLTL. The DNA of the CDR3 is TGTGCCAGCAGCTTGTCCCCGGGACAGGGGGCAGGAGTCCTGACTTTG.

Many counts were recorded for this clonotype. The rearrangement uses TRBV7-9 and TRBJ2-1; the D gene is possibly TRBD2 (6 bases). Germline V gene data show CDR1 as SEHNR and CDR2 as FQNEAQ (reference sequence). Trimming took 6 bases from V and 0 from J, leaving 15 bases between them. The length of the CDR3 is 16 residues. The CDR3 DNA follows: TGTGCCAGCAGACCCCAGGAGGGGAGCTCCTACAATGAGCAGTTCTTC. Its translation: CASRPQEGSSYNEQFF.

This clonotype was seen at least ten times. The chain recombines TRBV5-1 with TRBJ2-7; 13 positions agree with TRBD2. Trimming removed 3 bases from V and 5 bases from J; junction bases left unmatched: 2. Germline CDR1 SGHRS, CDR2 YFSETQ. The CDR3 length is 14 residues. CDR3 loop: CASSWTSGSDEQYF. CDR3 sequence (DNA): TGCGCCAGCAGCTGGACTAGCGGGAGTGACGAGCAGTACTTC.

This clonotype showed up many times. The chain employs TRBV7-8 and TRBJ2-5; possibly TRBD2 for D (7 bases). V dropped 6 bases and J dropped 5 bases, with 19 bases sitting between them. Germline V gene lookup returns CDR1 SGHVS and CDR2 FQNEAQ. The CDR3 is 15 residues long. CDR3 protein: CASRAPAGEGETQYF. The CDR3 region has the DNA TGTGCCAGCAGAGCTCCGGCAGGGGAGGGGGAGACCCAGTACTTC.

This clonotype was detected ten times or more. This chain links TRBV6-2 or TRBV6-3 with TRBJ2-7; TRBD1 agrees at 7 bases. This CDR3 has 11 residues. The germline V gene has CDR1 MNHEY and CDR2 SVGEGT. The CDR3 nucleotides are TGTGCTACGGGACAGACCTACGAGCAGTACTTC. Its translation: CATGQTYEQYF.

This clonotype was detected ten times or more. V is TRBV12-3 or TRBV12-4 and J is TRBJ1-1; D not resolved. The CDR3 runs to 13 residues. V dropped 3 bases and J dropped 10 bases, with 15 bases sitting between them. DNA of the CDR3: TGTGCCAGCAGTTTTGGTGGCAAGGGCGCAGCTTTCTTT. Translated, it gives CASSFGGKGAAFF.

This clonotype has a count of ten or more. The genes are TRBV19 and TRBJ2-1, with 7 bases identical to TRBD2. Germline V gene data show CDR1 as LNHDA and CDR2 as SQIVND (reference sequence). The length of the CDR3 is 16 residues. J gave up 1 base and V 10 bases, and 13 bases lay outside the gene matches. The CDR3 DNA follows: TGTGCCACCAAGAAGAAAAGCGGGGAGTCCTACAATGAGCAGTTCTTC. Translated: CATKKKSGESYNEQFF.

Turning to this clonotype: A clone one base away is much larger, so this may be a read error. The rearrangement links TRBV20-1 to TRBJ1-2; D is possibly TRBD1 (6 bases). The length of the CDR3 is 15 residues. Germline CDR1 and CDR2: DFQATT and SNEGSKA (reference sequence). CDR3 region: CSAPRRLQGFDGYSF. CDR3 in DNA: TGCAGTGCCCCCCGCCGGCTACAGGGTTTTGATGGCTACTCCTTC.

This clonotype has a count of ten or more. The chain couples TRBV28 to TRBJ2-1, with a weak D call TRBD2 (6 bases). Trimming took off 5 bases at V and 1 base at J, with 15 bases between the two ends. Germline V gene sequence: CDR1 MDHEN, CDR2 SYDVKM. This CDR3 is built from 16 residues. The CDR3 is CASSPHSGLSYNEQFF. The CDR3 DNA reads as TGTGCCAGCAGTCCCCATAGCGGATTGTCCTACAATGAGCAGTTCTTC.

Ten or more counts support this clonotype. The CDR3 bases are TGTGCCATCAGTGGGACAGGGGATGAGCAGTTCTTC. It is translated as CAISGTGDEQFF. The V gene is TRBV10-3, the J gene TRBJ2-1; 9 bases map to TRBD1. Germline V gene lookup returns CDR1 ENHRY and CDR2 SYGVKD. CDR3 length equals 12 residues. Trimming at V came to 4 bases and at J to 8 bases, leaving 0 bases not matched to a gene.

For this clonotype: A much more abundant neighbour one base away suggests this may be a read error. The chain has TRBV10-2 and TRBJ2-5; 11 bases are shared with TRBD2. The germline gives CDR1 WSHSY, CDR2 SAAADI. V lost 6 bases and J lost 5; bases outside the gene matches: 8. CDR3 length: 15 amino acids. The CDR3 sequence: CASRIAGGPRETQYF. DNA for the CDR3: TGCGCCAGCAGAATAGCGGGGGGGCCTCGTGAGACCCAGTACTTC.

In this sample, this clonotype turned up many times. The chain joins TRBV20-1 to TRBJ2-1; no definite D call. The length of the CDR3 is 12 residues. V dropped 4 bases and J dropped 4 bases, with 8 bases sitting between them. CDR1 DFQATT and CDR2 SNEGSKA come from the germline V gene (reference sequence). CDR3 sequence reads: CSAIQVYNEQFF. CDR3 DNA: TGCAGTGCTATTCAGGTGTACAATGAGCAGTTCTTC.

In this sample, this clonotype turned up many times. The V gene is TRBV7-3, the J gene TRBJ2-7; 13 bases map to TRBD2. The CDR3 is 16 residues long. V was pared by 5 bases and J by 5 bases, with 9 bases of the junction left unmatched. Germline CDR1 reads SGHTA; CDR2 reads FQGTGA. The CDR3 loop reads CASSESGLAGNDEQYF. CDR3 in DNA: TGTGCCAGCAGCGAATCGGGACTAGCGGGAAACGACGAGCAGTACTTC.

The genes are TRBV23-1 and TRBJ2-3, with 8 positions matching TRBD1. TRBV23-1 is reported as an ORF; its role is uncertain. Trimming at V came to 8 bases and at J to 2 bases, leaving 6 bases not matched to a gene. The CDR3 loop spans 14 amino acids. The CDR3, as DNA: TGCGCCAGCTGCAAGACAGGGGACACAGATACGCAGTATTTT. Its protein product is CASCKTGDTDTQYF.

This clonotype was observed many times. This chain uses TRBV7-8 with TRBJ2-5; a possible D gene is TRBD1 (5 bases). CDR1 is SGHVS and CDR2 is FQNEAQ in the germline V gene. Trimming pared 4 bases from V and 3 bases from J, leaving 12 bases between. The CDR3 is made up of 14 amino acids. CDR3 nucleotide sequence: TGTGCCAGCAGCTCAGGGTTGGGTGAAGAGACCCAGTACTTC. This codes for CASSSGLGEETQYF.

The sample holds a few counts of this clonotype. V usage is TRBV5-1 and J usage is TRBJ2-7, with D perhaps TRBD2 (5 bases). Germline V gives CDR1 SGHRS, CDR2 YFSETQ. V shed 4 bases and J shed 2 bases, with 13 bases lying between them. This CDR3 is 14 amino acids long. CDR3 in DNA: TGCGCCAGCAGCGCGGGTCTCGGGACCTACGAGCAGTACTTC. Translating it yields CASSAGLGTYEQYF.

This clonotype has ten or more counts. The rearrangement links TRBV12-3 or TRBV12-4 to TRBJ1-5; no firm D call. V lost 4 bases to trimming and J lost 1 base, with 8 bases between them. The CDR3 is 14 residues long. The CDR3 sequence is CASSYSLSNQPQHF. The CDR3, as DNA: TGTGCCAGCAGTTACAGCTTAAGCAATCAGCCCCAGCATTTT.

As regards this clonotype: This clone may be a read error of a much larger clone one base away. CDR3 nucleotides: TGCGCCAGCAGCTTGGCCGGGGGGGAGTCCGGTGAAGCTTTCTTT. Its translation: CASSLAGGESGEAFF. This chain joins TRBV5-1 and TRBJ1-1; possibly TRBD1 for D (5 bases). Trimming took 0 bases from V and 7 from J, leaving 16 bases between them. CDR3 length: 15 residues. Germline V lookup: CDR1 SGHRS, CDR2 YFSETQ.

This clonotype came up many times. V gene TRBV6-2 or TRBV6-3 combines with J gene TRBJ2-5; D unclear. Germline CDR1 reads MNHEY; CDR2 reads SVGEGT. The CDR3 runs to 15 residues. Trimming shortened V by 7 bases and J by 5 bases, and 20 bases separated the two germline ends. The CDR3 loop is CASNPRGRAAETQYF. The CDR3 coding sequence is TGTGCCAGCAATCCTAGAGGACGGGCCGCGGAGACCCAGTACTTC.

This clonotype was counted many times. This chain joins TRBV29-1 and TRBJ2-3; D uncertain. V dropped 3 bases and J dropped 2 bases, with 15 bases sitting between them. The CDR3 is made up of 15 amino acids. The V gene's germline CDR1 is SQVTM and CDR2 ANQGSEA. The chain's CDR3 is CSVDPVPPNTDTQYF. CDR3 coding DNA: TGCAGCGTTGATCCGGTGCCCCCTAACACAGATACGCAGTATTTT.

This clonotype occurred many times. The J gene is TRBJ2-7, the V gene TRBV6-2 or TRBV6-3; D unclear. The V gene's germline CDR1 is MNHEY and CDR2 SVGEGT. V lost 5 bases and J 5 bases, leaving 10 bases between the germline ends. CDR3 size: 12 residues. This chain's CDR3 is CASSRPADEQYF. CDR3 bases: TGTGCCAGCAGTAGGCCCGCGGACGAGCAGTACTTC.

Details on this clonotype: This may arise from a read error, as a much more abundant clone is one base away. The chain combines TRBV5-5 with TRBJ2-2; D gene uncertain. The CDR3 has 13 amino acids. Germline V gene sequence: CDR1 SGHKS, CDR2 YYEKEE (reference sequence). V dropped 4 bases and J dropped 6 bases, with 10 bases sitting between them. The CDR3, as DNA: TGTGCCAGCAGCATACCTAACCCCGGGGAGCTGTTTTTT. Its protein product is CASSIPNPGELFF.

This clonotype was seen many times. The V and J genes are TRBV27 and TRBJ2-1, with TRBD2 matching 10 bases. J was trimmed by 3 bases and V by 6 bases; bases with no gene match: 2. The CDR3 loop spans 14 amino acids. Germline CDR1 reads MNHEY; CDR2 reads SMNVEV (reference sequence). The CDR3 DNA reads as TGTGCCAGCAGCGTAGCGGGAGGCTACAATGAGCAGTTCTTC. Residues: CASSVAGGYNEQFF.